The T cell receptor (beta chain) described here comes from a study of T cell clusters in autoimmune cytopenias. The study, taken as a whole, reports: TRB repertoire shifts in secondary cytopenia and chronic lymphocytic leukemia mostly reflected lymphoma, not autoimmunity.

One tube held mixed TRB-A and TRB-B primer pools for touch-down PCR. TCRdb reprocessed the multiplex PCR reads, keeping one entry per CDR3 protein, no DNA. Its table records more than 5,500 distinct CDR3 sequences. TRB was amplified from about 260 ng of peripheral blood genomic DNA per sample. This CDR3 has 16 amino acids. Germline-derived CDR1 and CDR2 are SGHDT and YYEEEE. A word on this clonotype: What it binds is not known.

The sample was also reused in another study, on T cell repertoires in aging, cancer and after chemotherapy. According to that study: In healthy donors, age-related TCR diversity loss mainly reflected lost richness. Rebound thymic output was suggested by rising median generation probability during chemotherapy in each cancer cohort.

The rearrangement uses TRBV5-6 and TRBJ2-7; TCRdb's D gene call, TRBD2, goes unchecked for lack of DNA. The sequenced material came from peripheral blood. The TCR originated in a human donor in good health. Here the CDR3 reads CASSSLLAGDLNEQYF.